This is a list of T cell receptor beta chains from one sample in a study of blood T cell repertoires in COVID-19. Sequencing was performed with immunoSEQ multiplex PCR; in TCRdb, only in-frame clones are kept and a portion is missing. The table includes roughly 280,000 clones, around 92% detected once. The sequencing input was PBMCs or T cells enriched from blood (not recorded which). These receptors were obtained from a woman aged 55-70 years who had recovered from COVID-19. CDR3s include the opening cysteine and the closing phenylalanine or tryptophan. D genes are given only for firm matches. A row's size may be missing; if present it is once, few, many or a size class.

>TRBJ2-3|TRBV18|once|TRBD1
CASSPRDRDGGRAYTQYF
TGTGCCAGCTCACCAAGGGACAGGGATGGCGGGAGAGCCTATACGCAGTATTTT
>TRBJ1-5|TRBV7-9|-|TRBD1
CASSRDREIQPQHF
TGTGCCAGCAGCCGGGACAGGGAAATACAGCCCCAGCATTTT
>TRBJ2-7|TRBV7-6|-|-
CASSFQVGSYEQYF
TGTGCCAGCAGCTTTCAGGTCGGCTCCTACGAGCAGTACTTC
>TRBJ2-5|TRBV25-1|-|-
CASSDPRVRETQYF
TGTGCCAGCAGTGACCCTCGCGTGAGGGAGACCCAGTACTTC
>TRBJ1-2|TRBV9|few|-
CASSGVSGFYGYTF
TGTGCCAGCAGCGGAGTCTCGGGGTTCTATGGCTACACCTTC
>TRBJ2-3|TRBV19|-|-
CASGTLGTDTQYF
TGTGCCAGCGGGACTTTAGGCACAGATACGCAGTATTTT
>TRBJ2-2|TRBV5-1|-|TRBD1
CASFEDRDTGELFF
TGCGCCAGCTTCGAGGACAGGGACACCGGGGAGCTGTTTTTT
>TRBJ1-1|TRBV19|-|TRBD1
CASTRTGTGLTEAFF
TGTGCCAGTACCCGGACGGGGACAGGTTTAACTGAAGCTTTCTTT
>TRBJ2-3|TRBV5-5|-|-
CASSYTQGGDTQYF
TGTGCCAGCAGCTATACTCAGGGAGGTGATACGCAGTATTTT
>TRBJ1-3|TRBV12-3/TRBV12-4|-|-
CASSGGVRNTIYF
TGTGCCAGCAGCGGGGGTGTACGGAACACCATATATTTT
>TRBJ2-2|TRBV19|once|-
CASRWTENTGELFF
TGTGCCAGTAGATGGACAGAGAACACCGGGGAGCTGTTTTTT
>TRBJ2-1|TRBV28|-|TRBD2
CASRLAGTNEQFF
TGTGCCAGCAGACTAGCGGGGACAAATGAGCAGTTCTTC
>TRBJ2-7|TRBV29-1|-|-
CSVAEVSREQYF
TGCAGCGTGGCCGAGGTCAGTCGCGAGCAGTACTTC
>TRBJ1-4|TRBV19|-|-
CASGATATNEKLFF
TGTGCCAGTGGAGCCACTGCAACTAATGAAAAACTGTTTTTT
>TRBJ1-1|TRBV6-5|-|-
CASSSQYQGNTEAFF
TGTGCCAGCAGTTCACAATATCAGGGGAACACTGAAGCTTTCTTT
>TRBJ1-4|TRBV28|-|TRBD1
CASTPNRGTNEKLFF
TGTGCCAGCACCCCTAACAGGGGGACTAATGAAAAACTGTTTTTT
>TRBJ1-6|TRBV19|-|TRBD1
CASSSGTGGPPLHF
TGTGCCAGTAGTTCCGGGACAGGGGGACCACCCCTCCACTTT
>TRBJ2-1|TRBV5-1|-|TRBD2
CASSLLQREVDEQFF
TGCGCCAGCAGCCTCCTCCAGCGGGAGGTCGATGAGCAGTTCTTC
>TRBJ1-5|TRBV2|-|TRBD1
CASSGAPGQGRGQPQHF
TGTGCCAGCAGTGGGGCCCCTGGACAGGGCAGGGGTCAGCCCCAGCATTTT
>TRBJ2-3|TRBV4-1|-|-
CASSHPEAGTTDTQYF
TGCGCCAGCAGCCACCCTGAGGCGGGTACCACAGATACGCAGTATTTT
>TRBJ1-2|TRBV12-3/TRBV12-4|-|-
CASSRGYGYTF
TGTGCCAGCTCGAGAGGCTATGGCTACACCTTC
>TRBJ2-1|TRBV2|-|-
CASRDTYNEQFF
TGTGCCAGTAGGGACACCTACAATGAGCAGTTCTTC
>TRBJ2-7|TRBV5-1|-|TRBD1
CASSSPGGQGMSYEQYF
TGCGCCAGCAGCTCACCGGGAGGACAGGGGATGTCCTACGAGCAGTACTTC
>TRBJ1-6|TRBV2|-|-
CASSPQGQYYNSPLHF
TGTGCCAGCAGCCCGCAGGGCCAATACTATAATTCACCCCTCCACTTT
>TRBJ2-5|TRBV19|-|-
CASSIAWTIGGTQYF
TGTGCCAGTAGTATAGCGTGGACTATCGGAGGGACCCAGTACTTC
>TRBJ2-3|TRBV7-2|-|-
CASSYRATDTQYF
TGTGCCAGCAGCTACAGGGCAACAGATACGCAGTATTTT
>TRBJ1-2|TRBV28|-|TRBD1
CASTQGTGYSYTF
TGTGCCAGCACCCAGGGGACAGGGTATAGCTACACCTTC
>TRBJ2-3|TRBV19|-|-
CASSRGQSTDTQYF
TGTGCCAGTAGTAGAGGACAGTCTACAGATACGCAGTATTTT
>TRBJ2-5|TRBV6-1|-|-
CASSEGVEAQYF
TGTGCCAGCAGTGAAGGTGTTGAGGCCCAGTACTTC
>TRBJ1-1|TRBV7-6|-|-
CASSLFMSVNTEAFF
TGTGCCAGCAGCTTGTTTATGAGCGTGAACACTGAAGCTTTCTTT
>TRBJ1-1|TRBV10-2|-|-
CASNNRTMNTEAFF
TGCGCCAGCAATAACAGGACCATGAACACTGAAGCTTTCTTT
>TRBJ1-1|TRBV19|once|-
CASSTPSSLSNTEAFF
TGTGCCAGTAGTACTCCCTCGAGTCTATCGAACACTGAAGCTTTCTTT
>TRBJ2-5|TRBV3-1/TRBV3-2|-|-
CASSRVQETQYF
TGTGCCAGCAGCCGAGTCCAAGAGACCCAGTACTTC
>TRBJ1-2|TRBV28|-|-
CASSLLGGLNYGYTF
TGTGCCAGCAGTTTACTCGGGGGACTAAACTATGGCTACACCTTC
>TRBJ1-1|TRBV7-9|few|-
CASTLGGFMNTEAFF
TGTGCCAGCACATTGGGAGGGTTCATGAACACTGAAGCTTTCTTT
>TRBJ2-4|TRBV10-2|-|-
CASSEGLARNIQYF
TGCGCCAGCAGTGAGGGCCTAGCGAGAAACATTCAGTACTTC
>TRBJ2-7|TRBV6-2/TRBV6-3|-|-
CASSQGGWSYEQYF
TGTGCCAGCAGCCAGGGGGGGTGGTCCTACGAGCAGTACTTC
>TRBJ2-7|TRBV7-9|-|-
CASRGGSGGEQYF
TGTGCCAGCCGAGGGGGATCGGGGGGCGAGCAGTACTTC
>TRBJ2-7|TRBV5-1|-|-
CASSLDLSGAYEQYF
TGCGCCAGCAGCTTGGATCTTAGCGGAGCATACGAGCAGTACTTC
>TRBJ2-4|TRBV27|-|TRBD1
CASSPRVVGGQTNIQYF
TGTGCCAGCAGCCCCCGGGTAGTAGGGGGACAGACAAACATTCAGTACTTC
>TRBJ2-7|TRBV5-1|once|-
CASSLLFTTHEQYF
TGCGCCAGCTCCTTACTCTTTACCACTCACGAGCAGTACTTC
>TRBJ1-6|TRBV6-5|-|-
CACWRANSPLHF
TGTGCCTGCTGGAGGGCGAATTCACCCCTCCACTTT
>TRBJ2-2|TRBV11-3|-|TRBD2
CASSSRRSGGRVTGELFF
TGTGCCAGCAGCTCCCGGCGATCGGGCGGGAGGGTGACCGGGGAGCTGTTTTTT
>TRBJ2-3|TRBV10-1|-|-
CASSDRTGKDTQYF
TGCGCCAGCAGTGATAGGACTGGAAAAGATACGCAGTATTTT
>TRBJ2-3|TRBV28|-|TRBD2
CASSFLAGAGDTQYF
TGTGCCAGCAGTTTTCTAGCGGGGGCGGGGGATACGCAGTATTTT
>TRBJ1-2|TRBV9|-|-
CASSLNQRLGAQGYTF
TGTGCCAGCAGCCTAAATCAGAGGTTGGGGGCGCAGGGCTACACCTTC
>TRBJ2-7|TRBV6-5|-|-
CASRPLASYEQYF
TGTGCCAGCCGACCCCTAGCGTCTTACGAGCAGTACTTC
>TRBJ2-7|TRBV11-3|-|TRBD2
CASSAPGLAGVGEQYF
TGTGCCAGCAGCGCACCGGGACTAGCGGGAGTTGGCGAGCAGTACTTC